Each of the 11 T cell receptor beta chains below was sequenced from the same sample in a study of shared clonotypes between healthy human individuals. The protocol was immunoSEQ multiplex PCR, while the TCRdb copy is restricted to in-frame clones and leaves out a portion. This sample yields roughly 700,000 clones, of which approximately 74% are seen a single time; 1.5% to 2% belongs to the top ten. Sequenced sample: memory CD4+ T cells sorted from blood. Subset specified: CD45RA-negative fraction. Receptor source: a woman in her thirties in good health.

The chain joins TRBV30 to TRBJ2-3; 12 bases line up with TRBD2. Trimming at V came to 4 bases and at J to 5 bases, leaving 4 bases not matched to a gene. The CDR3 has 14 residues. From germline, CDR1 is GTSNPN and CDR2 SVGIG (reference sequence). CDR3 sequence: CAWTSGRAEDTQYF. The CDR3 DNA reads TGTGCCTGGACTAGCGGGAGGGCGGAAGATACGCAGTATTTT.

A single count supports this clone. The chain couples TRBV6-1 to TRBJ2-7; either TRBD1 or TRBD2 may supply D (5 bases each). Trimming took off 6 bases at V and 2 bases at J, with 17 bases between the two ends. CDR1 and CDR2 (germline): MNHNS, SASEGT. This CDR3 region has 15 residues. The CDR3 region is CASSLLRDGAYEQYF. CDR3 nucleotides: TGTGCCAGCAGCCTACTCCGGGACGGAGCCTACGAGCAGTACTTC.

The DNA for the CDR3 is TGTGCCAGCAGCCTCAGACTAGCGGGAGCTGAGACCCAGTACTTC. Residues: CASSLRLAGAETQYF. The chain has TRBV14 and TRBJ2-5; 12 positions agree with TRBD2. CDR1 and CDR2 from the germline V gene are SGHDN and FVKESK. The CDR3 loop spans 15 amino acids. V was clipped by 4 bases and J by 5 bases; unmatched bases: 5.

This sequence joins TRBV27 and TRBJ1-1; D call uncertain. This CDR3 is 14 amino acids long. Deletions cut 2 bases from V and 6 bases from J, with 13 bases between. Germline V gives CDR1 MNHEY, CDR2 SMNVEV (reference sequence). For the CDR3, the DNA is TGTGCCAGCAGTTTAGGATTCGCGGGGTCTGAAGCTTTCTTT. Protein sequence: CASSLGFAGSEAFF.

The gene calls are TRBV27 and TRBJ1-5; possibly TRBD1 for D (5 bases). Trimming pared 3 bases from V and 1 base from J, leaving 13 bases between. This CDR3 comprises 16 residues. Germline V gives CDR1 MNHEY, CDR2 SMNVEV (reference sequence). CDR3 amino acids: CASSFRAGWSNQPQHF. The CDR3 DNA follows: TGTGCCAGCAGTTTCCGGGCAGGGTGGAGCAATCAGCCCCAGCATTTT.

The rearrangement joins TRBV6-4 to TRBJ2-5; 13 positions match TRBD2. Germline lookup yields CDR1 MRHNA and CDR2 SNTAGT. Losses at the gene ends were 4 bases for V and 7 bases for J; bases not matched to a gene: 18. The CDR3 consists of 19 residues. The CDR3 sequence: CASSVLQGTGLAGTGTQYF. The CDR3 coding sequence is TGTGCCAGCAGTGTATTACAGGGAACGGGACTAGCGGGGACGGGGACCCAGTACTTC.

The V and J genes are TRBV2 and TRBJ1-1, with 10 bases identical to TRBD1. CDR3 length equals 15 residues. The V gene's germline CDR1 is SNHLY and CDR2 FYNNEI. After removal of 0 bases from V and 7 bases from J, the junction contained 5 bases not matched to a gene. The CDR3 reads CASSEAGTGVDEAFF. CDR3 bases: TGTGCCAGCAGTGAAGCAGGGACAGGGGTAGATGAAGCTTTCTTT.

This clone was detected a few times. Other DNA variants within this sample encode the same CDR3. V gene TRBV19 combines with J gene TRBJ2-7; D remains unclear. Germline V gene data show CDR1 as LNHDA and CDR2 as SQIVND (reference sequence). The CDR3 extends over 11 amino acids. Trimming pared 4 bases from V and 4 bases from J, leaving 5 bases between. Here the CDR3 DNA reads TGTGCCAGTAGTAACTTATACGAGCAGTACTTC. The encoded protein is CASSNLYEQYF.

The genes are TRBV7-9 and TRBJ2-1; D not certain. Trimming left V 5 bases short and J 5 bases short, with 13 bases between. CDR3 size: 14 residues. Germline V CDR1 and CDR2: SEHNR, FQNEAQ (reference sequence). CDR3 sequence: CASSRLQYDNEQFF. The CDR3 DNA reads TGTGCCAGCAGCCGCCTACAATACGACAATGAGCAGTTCTTC.

V is TRBV30 and J is TRBJ2-3, with D perhaps matching TRBD2 (5 bases). The germline CDR1 and CDR2 sequences are GTSNPN and SVGIG (reference sequence). Trimming removed 3 bases from V and 3 bases from J, with 16 bases in between. CDR3 length equals 15 residues. The chain's CDR3 is CAWRAWSGLTDTQYF. The DNA for the CDR3 is TGTGCCTGGAGGGCGTGGAGCGGCCTAACAGATACGCAGTATTTT.

This chain uses TRBV4-1 with TRBJ1-1; D unresolved. The CDR3 sequence is 15 residues long. The V gene's germline CDR1 is MGHRA and CDR2 YSYEKL. Trimming left V 1 base short and J 2 bases short, with 11 bases between. CDR3 region: CASSQVGVINTEAFF. CDR3 nucleotides: TGCGCCAGCAGCCAAGTCGGGGTCATAAACACTGAAGCTTTCTTT.